This TCR beta chain appears in the sequencing data of a study of shared clonotypes between healthy human individuals. The germline CDR1 and CDR2 sequences are SGDLS and YYNGEE. Trimming took 0 bases from V and 0 from J, leaving 6 bases between them. The CDR3 spans 14 residues. Investigators spread the genomic DNA of each subset evenly over several immunoSEQ plates. The table came from immunoSEQ multiplex PCR; TCRdb's copy has only in-frame clones and leaves some out. The sample has about 2.3 million clones, just under 95% seen once. On this clone itself: Different DNA sequences within this sample yield the same CDR3.

Donors, healthy HIV-negative adults, lacked recent acute infections or vaccinations. Subsets obtained from CD4+ cells comprised CD45RA+ naive and CD45RA-negative memory cells. The sequenced material came from naive CD4+ T cells from PBMCs. The subset: CD45RA+ positively selected. The receptor was derived from a man aged 18 to 29 in good health. Some clones in this sample may be carry-over from other donors' samples. The chain carries TRBV9 and TRBJ2-5, with D maybe TRBD2 (6 bases). The chain's CDR3 is CASSVGGDQETQYF. The DNA of the CDR3 is TGTGCCAGCAGCGTAGGCGGGGACCAAGAGACCCAGTACTTC.